The 4 T cell receptor beta chains listed next were all sequenced from one sample in a study of T cells in Graves' hyperthyroidism and ophthalmopathy. There were TCR beta CDR3 regions amplified from RNA transcripts. A set of HTBI primers served as the primers for a first-round RT-PCR of the TCR CDR3. TCRdb used MiXCR to reprocess the multiplex PCR reads, holding one entry per CDR3 protein. There are about 540,000 distinct CDR3 sequences in the sample; 40% to 55% occur only once, and 6.5% to 9% lies in the top ten. Specimen: peripheral blood or thyroid tissue (not recorded which). These receptors originate from a woman between 18 and 29 years old with Graves' hyperthyroidism.

This clonotype came up many times. The V gene is TRBV7-9, the J gene TRBJ1-5; no clear D gene. CDR3 length equals 15 residues. Germline assignment: CDR1 SEHNR and CDR2 FQNEAQ (reference sequence). Trimming removed 6 bases from V and 2 bases from J, with 14 bases in between. The CDR3 loop is CASSLTGNGNQPQHF. CDR3 coding DNA: TGTGCCAGCAGTCTAACTGGGAATGGCAATCAGCCCCAGCATTTT.

This clonotype was detected many times. The chain joins TRBV7-2 to TRBJ2-5; unclear D gene. The CDR3 consists of 11 residues. Germline V gene lookup returns CDR1 SGHTA and CDR2 FQGNSA. V lost 3 bases, J lost 6 bases, and 5 bases lay in between. CDR3 DNA: TGTGCCAGCAGCTTTTATCAGACCCAGTACTTC. Amino acid sequence: CASSFYQTQYF.

This clonotype was recorded at least ten times. This chain joins TRBV15 and TRBJ2-5; no firm D call. Germline V lookup: CDR1 LNHNV, CDR2 YYDKDF (reference sequence). This CDR3 is 12 amino acids long. Trimming left V 2 bases short and J 3 bases short, with 4 bases between. The CDR3 here is CATSRLEETQYF. The DNA for the CDR3 is TGTGCCACCAGCAGACTAGAAGAGACCCAGTACTTC.

The gene calls are TRBV12-3 or TRBV12-4 and TRBJ1-1, with D uncertain. V was shortened by 6 bases and J by 11 bases, with 19 bases between the two germline ends. The CDR3 is 13 amino acids. The CDR3 region has the DNA TGTGCCAGCAGCCAGAGGAGTCGGAGGCAGGCTTTCTTT. Translation gives CASSQRSRRQAFF.